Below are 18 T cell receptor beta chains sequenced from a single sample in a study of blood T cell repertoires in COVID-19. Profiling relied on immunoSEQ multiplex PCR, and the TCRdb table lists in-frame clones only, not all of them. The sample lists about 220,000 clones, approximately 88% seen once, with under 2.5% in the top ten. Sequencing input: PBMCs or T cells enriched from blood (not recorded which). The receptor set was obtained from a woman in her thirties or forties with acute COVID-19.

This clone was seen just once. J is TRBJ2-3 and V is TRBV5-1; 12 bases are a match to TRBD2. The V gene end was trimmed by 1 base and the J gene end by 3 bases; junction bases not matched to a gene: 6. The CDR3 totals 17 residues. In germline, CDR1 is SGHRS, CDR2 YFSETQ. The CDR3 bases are TGCGCCAGCAGCTTGCCGACTAGCGGGGGTACGACAGATACGCAGTATTTT. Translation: CASSLPTSGGTTDTQYF.

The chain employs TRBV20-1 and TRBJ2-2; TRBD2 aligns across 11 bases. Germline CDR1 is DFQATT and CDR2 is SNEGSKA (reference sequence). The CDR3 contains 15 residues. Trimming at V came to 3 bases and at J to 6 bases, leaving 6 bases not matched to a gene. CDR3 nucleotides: TGCAGTGCTAGTAGCGGGAGGGCCTATGCCGGGGAGCTGTTTTTT. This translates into CSASSGRAYAGELFF.

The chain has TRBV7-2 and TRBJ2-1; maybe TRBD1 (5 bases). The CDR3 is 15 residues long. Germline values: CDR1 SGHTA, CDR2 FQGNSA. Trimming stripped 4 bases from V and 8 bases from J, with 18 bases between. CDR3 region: CASSSGHSPAHEQFF. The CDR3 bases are TGTGCCAGCAGCTCTGGACATAGTCCAGCGCATGAGCAGTTCTTC.

CDR3 sequence: CASSSIFSGSLLDNEQFF. The DNA for the CDR3 is TGTGCCAGCAGCTCAATCTTCAGCGGGAGCTTATTGGACAATGAGCAGTTCTTC. This sequence joins TRBV7-8 and TRBJ2-1, with 8 positions matching TRBD2. The CDR3 extends over 18 amino acids. The V segment lost 4 bases and the J segment 5 bases; nucleotides outside the gene matches: 16. Germline V gives CDR1 SGHVS, CDR2 FQNEAQ.

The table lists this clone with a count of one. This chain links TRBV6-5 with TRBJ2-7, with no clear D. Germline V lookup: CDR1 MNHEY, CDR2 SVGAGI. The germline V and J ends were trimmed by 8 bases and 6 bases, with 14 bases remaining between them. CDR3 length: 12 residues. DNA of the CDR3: TGTGCCAGCGGTCGGTCTATTGGCGAGCAGTACTTC. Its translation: CASGRSIGEQYF.

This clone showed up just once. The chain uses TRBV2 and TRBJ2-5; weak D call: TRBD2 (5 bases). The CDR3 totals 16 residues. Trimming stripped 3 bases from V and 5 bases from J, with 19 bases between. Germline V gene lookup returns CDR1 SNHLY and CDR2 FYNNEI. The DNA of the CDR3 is TGTGCCAGCAGTGAGAGGGTAGGCCTCGCCGGGGAGACCCAGTACTTC. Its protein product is CASSERVGLAGETQYF.

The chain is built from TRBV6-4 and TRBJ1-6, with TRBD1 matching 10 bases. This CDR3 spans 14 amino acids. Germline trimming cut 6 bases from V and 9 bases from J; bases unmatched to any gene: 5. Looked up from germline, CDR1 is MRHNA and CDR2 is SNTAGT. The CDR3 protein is CASSRTGGSSPLHF. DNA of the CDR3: TGTGCCAGCAGCCGGACAGGGGGGAGTTCACCCCTCCACTTT.

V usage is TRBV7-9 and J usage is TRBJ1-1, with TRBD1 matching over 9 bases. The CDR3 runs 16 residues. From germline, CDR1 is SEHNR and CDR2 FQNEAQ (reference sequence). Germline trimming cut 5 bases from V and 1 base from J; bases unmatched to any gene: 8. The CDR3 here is CASSQLTGGGNTEAFF. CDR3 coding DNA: TGTGCCAGCAGCCAATTGACAGGGGGAGGGAACACTGAAGCTTTCTTT.

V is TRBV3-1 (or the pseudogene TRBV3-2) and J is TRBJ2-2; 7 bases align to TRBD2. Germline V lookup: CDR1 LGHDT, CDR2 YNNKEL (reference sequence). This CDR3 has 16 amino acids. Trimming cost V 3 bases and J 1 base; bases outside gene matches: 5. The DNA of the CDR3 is TGTGCCAGCAGCCATCGACTAGCACAGAACACCGGGGAGCTGTTTTTT. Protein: CASSHRLAQNTGELFF.

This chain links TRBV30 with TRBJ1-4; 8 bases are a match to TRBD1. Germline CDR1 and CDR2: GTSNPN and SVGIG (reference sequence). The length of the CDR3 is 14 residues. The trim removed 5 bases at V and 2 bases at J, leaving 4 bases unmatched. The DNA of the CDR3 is TGTGCCTGGGGACAGGGTGGCACTAATGAAAAACTGTTTTTT. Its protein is CAWGQGGTNEKLFF.

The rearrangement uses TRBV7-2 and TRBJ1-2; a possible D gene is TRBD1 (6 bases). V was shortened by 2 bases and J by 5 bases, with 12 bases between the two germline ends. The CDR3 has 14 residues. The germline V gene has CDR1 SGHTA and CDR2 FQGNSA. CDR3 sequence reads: CASSLYGGAYGYTF. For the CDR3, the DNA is TGTGCCAGCAGCTTATATGGGGGGGCATATGGCTACACCTTC.

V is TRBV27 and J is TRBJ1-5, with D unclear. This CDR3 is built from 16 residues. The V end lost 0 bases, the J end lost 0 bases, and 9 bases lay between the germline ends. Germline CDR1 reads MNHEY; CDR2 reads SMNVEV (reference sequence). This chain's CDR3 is CASSLSREYSNQPQHF. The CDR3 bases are TGTGCCAGCAGTTTATCCCGCGAGTATAGCAATCAGCCCCAGCATTTT.

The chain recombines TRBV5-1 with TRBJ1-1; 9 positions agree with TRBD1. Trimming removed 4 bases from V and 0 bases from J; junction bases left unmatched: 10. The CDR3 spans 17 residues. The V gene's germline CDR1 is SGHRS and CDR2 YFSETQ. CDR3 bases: TGCGCCAGCAGCCCTCTACAGGGGGCCTGGGTGAACACTGAAGCTTTCTTT. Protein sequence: CASSPLQGAWVNTEAFF.

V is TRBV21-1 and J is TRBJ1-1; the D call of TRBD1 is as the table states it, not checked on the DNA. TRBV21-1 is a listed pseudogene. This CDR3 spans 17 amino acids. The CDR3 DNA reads TGTGCCAGCAGCAAACGTGGGGACAGGGAGAAGAACACTGAAGCTTTCTTT. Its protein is CASSKRGDREKNTEAFF.

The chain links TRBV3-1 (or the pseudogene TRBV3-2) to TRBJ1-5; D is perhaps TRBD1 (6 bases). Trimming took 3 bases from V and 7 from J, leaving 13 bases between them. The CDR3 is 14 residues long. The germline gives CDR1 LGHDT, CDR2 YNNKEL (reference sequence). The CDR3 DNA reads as TGTGCCAGCAGCCATTCGGGACAAGGACAGCCCCAGCATTTT. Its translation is CASSHSGQGQPQHF.

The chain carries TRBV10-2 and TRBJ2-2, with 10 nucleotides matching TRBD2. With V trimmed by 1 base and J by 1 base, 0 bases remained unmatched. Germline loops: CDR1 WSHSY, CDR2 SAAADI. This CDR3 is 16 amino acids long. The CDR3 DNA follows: TGCGCCAGCAGTGAGTTAGCGGGAGGGAACACCGGGGAGCTGTTTTTT. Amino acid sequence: CASSELAGGNTGELFF.

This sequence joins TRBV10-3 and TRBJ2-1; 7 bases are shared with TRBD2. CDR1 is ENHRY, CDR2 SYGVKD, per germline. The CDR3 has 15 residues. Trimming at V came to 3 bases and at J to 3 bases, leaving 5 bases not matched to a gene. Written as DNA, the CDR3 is TGTGCCATCAGTGATATGGCTAGCGGCTACAATGAGCAGTTCTTC. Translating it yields CAISDMASGYNEQFF.

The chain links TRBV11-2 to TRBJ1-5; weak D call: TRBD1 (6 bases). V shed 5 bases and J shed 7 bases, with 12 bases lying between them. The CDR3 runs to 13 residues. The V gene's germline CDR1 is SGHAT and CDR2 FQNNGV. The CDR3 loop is CASSLRTEQPQHF. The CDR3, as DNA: TGTGCCAGCAGCCTCCGGACAGAACAGCCCCAGCATTTT.